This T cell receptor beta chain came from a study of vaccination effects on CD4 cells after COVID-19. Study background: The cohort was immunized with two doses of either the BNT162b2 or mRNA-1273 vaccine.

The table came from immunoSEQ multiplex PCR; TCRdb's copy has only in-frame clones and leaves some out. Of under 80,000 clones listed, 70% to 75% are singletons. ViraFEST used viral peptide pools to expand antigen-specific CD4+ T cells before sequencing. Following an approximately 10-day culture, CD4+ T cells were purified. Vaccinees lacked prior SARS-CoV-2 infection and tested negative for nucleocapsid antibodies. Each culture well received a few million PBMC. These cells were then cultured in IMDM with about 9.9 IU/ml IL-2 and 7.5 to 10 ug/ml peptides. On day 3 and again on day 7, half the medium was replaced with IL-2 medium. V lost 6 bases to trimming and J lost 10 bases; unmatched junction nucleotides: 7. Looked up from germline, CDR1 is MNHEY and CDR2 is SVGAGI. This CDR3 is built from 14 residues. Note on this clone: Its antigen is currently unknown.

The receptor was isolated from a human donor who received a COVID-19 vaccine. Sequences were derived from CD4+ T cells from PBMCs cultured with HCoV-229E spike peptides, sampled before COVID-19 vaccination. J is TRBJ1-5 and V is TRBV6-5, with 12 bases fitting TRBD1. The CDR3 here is CASRGQGAGLPQHF. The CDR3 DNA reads TGTGCCAGCAGGGGACAGGGGGCGGGTCTCCCCCAGCATTTT.